The 22 T cell receptor beta chains given below trace back to one sample, sequenced in a study of T cell changes during pregnancy in multiple sclerosis. Clones were read by immunoSEQ multiplex PCR, and TCRdb kept only the in-frame ones, dropping some. The sample has 55,000 to 85,000 clones; about 92% are singletons. The specimen was peripheral blood, collected in the third trimester of pregnancy. Receptors were obtained from a female donor with multiple sclerosis, enrolled in a pregnancy study.

The chain employs TRBV14 and TRBJ1-2; D uncertain. This CDR3 is built from 12 residues. V lost 1 base and J lost 3, with 3 bases in between. Germline V lookup: CDR1 SGHDN, CDR2 FVKESK. The CDR3 nucleotides read TGTGCCAGCAGCCAAGGAGACTATGGCTACACCTTC. Translation gives CASSQGDYGYTF. The complete variable domain, with remaining parts taken from reference TRBV14 and TRBJ1-2, reads EAGVTQFPSHSVIEKGQTVTLRCDPISGHDNLYWYRRVMGKEIKFLLHFVKESKQDESGMPNNRFLAERTGGTYSTLKVQPAELEDSGVYFCASSQGDYGYTFGSGTRLTVV.

This clone showed up just a few times. The CDR3 sequence is CSVVGGPSNQPQHF. The DNA for the CDR3 is TGCAGCGTTGTAGGGGGACCTTCCAATCAGCCCCAGCATTTT. The chain uses TRBV29-1 and TRBJ1-5; D perhaps matches TRBD1 (6 bases). This CDR3 is built from 14 residues. V was cut by 4 bases and J by 3 bases, with 13 bases left in between. Germline V gives CDR1 SQVTM, CDR2 ANQGSEA.

The chain couples TRBV7-6 to TRBJ2-7; D call uncertain. With 4 bases removed from V and 0 bases from J, the gap between germline ends came to 19 bases. CDR1 SGHVS and CDR2 FNYEAQ come from the germline V gene. This CDR3 is built from 17 residues. The CDR3, as DNA: TGTGCCAGCAGCTCGTTCCCCCCTGTCAGAAGCTCCTACGAGCAGTACTTC. This gives the protein CASSSFPPVRSSYEQYF.

This sequence joins TRBV18 and TRBJ1-4, with D tentatively TRBD1 (6 bases). Germline CDR1 and CDR2: KGHSH and LQKENI. The CDR3 is 13 residues long. V lost 3 bases and J lost 6, with 8 bases in between. The CDR3 DNA reads TGTGCCAGCTCACCTGGGGGCGATGAAAAACTGTTTTTT. Its protein product is CASSPGGDEKLFF.

A few counts support this clone. The genes are TRBV20-1 and TRBJ1-4; no definite D call. The CDR3 covers 11 residues. Germline V gene sequence: CDR1 DFQATT, CDR2 SNEGSKA (reference sequence). V was cut by 7 bases and J by 2 bases, with 5 bases left in between. CDR3 region: CSVSTNEKLFF. CDR3 DNA sequence: TGCAGTGTCTCCACTAATGAAAAACTGTTTTTT.

The chain carries TRBV30 and TRBJ2-7; D is perhaps TRBD1 (6 bases). The CDR3 runs 15 residues. Germline V gene lookup returns CDR1 GTSNPN and CDR2 SVGIG (reference sequence). Trimming removed 0 bases at V and 2 bases at J, with 14 bases between. CDR3 protein: CAWSVRRGFPYEQYF. Here the CDR3 DNA reads TGTGCCTGGAGTGTACGAAGGGGGTTTCCCTACGAGCAGTACTTC.

This clone has only a few counts. The chain combines TRBV9 with TRBJ1-1, with D perhaps matching TRBD1 (6 bases). From germline, CDR1 is SGDLS and CDR2 YYNGEE. This CDR3 is 14 amino acids long. Trimming shortened V by 0 bases and J by 3 bases, and 9 bases separated the two germline ends. The CDR3 nucleotides read TGTGCCAGCAGCGTAGAAGGGACATACACTGAAGCTTTCTTT. Amino acid sequence: CASSVEGTYTEAFF.

V is TRBV10-2 and J is TRBJ2-5, with 7 bases identical to TRBD2. Germline loops: CDR1 WSHSY, CDR2 SAAADI. V trimming: 7 bases; J trimming: 7 bases; junction bases outside the gene matches: 9. The CDR3 is 13 residues long. Written as DNA, the CDR3 is TGCGCCAGCAAGAAGCGGGATCTAGGGACCCAGTACTTC. Its protein is CASKKRDLGTQYF.

The chain recombines TRBV19 with TRBJ2-7, with 9 bases identical to TRBD2. CDR3 length equals 14 residues. From germline, CDR1 is LNHDA and CDR2 SQIVND (reference sequence). V was clipped by 5 bases and J by 4 bases; unmatched bases: 6. The CDR3 region has the DNA TGTGCCAGTAGTTGGGCTAGCGGGGAATACGAGCAGTACTTC. Its protein is CASSWASGEYEQYF. The full variable domain, completed using reference TRBV19 and TRBJ2-7, is DGGITQSPKYLFRKEGQNVTLSCEQNLNHDAMYWYRQDPGQGLRLIYYSQIVNDFQKGDIAEGYSVSREKKESFPLTVTSAQKNPTAFYLCASSWASGEYEQYFGPGTRLTVT.

The genes are TRBV14 and TRBJ2-5; 7 bases fit TRBD2. This CDR3 region has 17 residues. The V gene end was trimmed by 3 bases and the J gene end by 1 base; junction bases not matched to a gene: 11. Germline-derived CDR1 and CDR2 are SGHDN and FVKESK. The CDR3 DNA reads as TGTGCCAGCAGCCAGTGGGGGGTTCTAGCGGCCCAAGAGACCCAGTACTTC. Protein product: CASSQWGVLAAQETQYF. Full variable domain (rest looked up from reference TRBV14 and TRBJ2-5): EAGVTQFPSHSVIEKGQTVTLRCDPISGHDNLYWYRRVMGKEIKFLLHFVKESKQDESGMPNNRFLAERTGGTYSTLKVQPAELEDSGVYFCASSQWGVLAAQETQYFGPGTRLLVL.

This chain joins TRBV27 and TRBJ2-1, with TRBD2 matching over 8 bases. From germline, CDR1 is MNHEY and CDR2 SMNVEV (reference sequence). The trim removed 0 bases at V and 3 bases at J, leaving 4 bases unmatched. This CDR3 has 16 amino acids. In DNA form, the CDR3 reads TGTGCCAGCAGTTTATCGGTCACTAGCGGCTACAATGAGCAGTTCTTC. Amino acids: CASSLSVTSGYNEQFF.

V gene TRBV6-5 combines with J gene TRBJ1-5, with D uncertain. CDR1 and CDR2 from the germline V gene are MNHEY and SVGAGI. V lost 8 bases and J lost 0, with 11 bases in between. This CDR3 has 14 residues. The DNA of the CDR3 is TGTGCCAGCGCGGCATCATATAGCAATCAGCCCCAGCATTTT. As protein: CASAASYSNQPQHF.

This chain links TRBV5-1 with TRBJ2-2; TRBD2 matches at 12 bases. V shed 4 bases, J shed 10 bases, and the junction held 5 bases outside the gene matches. Germline loops: CDR1 SGHRS, CDR2 YFSETQ. There are 14 residues in the CDR3. The CDR3 nucleotides are TGCGCCAGCAGCCGACTAGCGGGAGAGAAGGAGCTGTTTTTT. Amino acids: CASSRLAGEKELFF.

This chain links TRBV19 with TRBJ2-6, with 10 bases fitting TRBD1. The CDR3 is 18 amino acids. The V gene end was trimmed by 5 bases and the J gene end by 0 bases; junction bases not matched to a gene: 7. Germline CDR1 reads LNHDA; CDR2 reads SQIVND (reference sequence). Here the CDR3 reads CASSDRGQSHSGANVLTF. The CDR3 coding sequence is TGTGCCAGTAGTGACAGGGGGCAGTCTCACTCTGGGGCCAACGTCCTGACTTTC. The full variable domain, with the rest looked up from reference TRBV19 and TRBJ2-6, is DGGITQSPKYLFRKEGQNVTLSCEQNLNHDAMYWYRQDPGQGLRLIYYSQIVNDFQKGDIAEGYSVSREKKESFPLTVTSAQKNPTAFYLCASSDRGQSHSGANVLTFGAGSRLTVL.

The V gene is TRBV11-3, the J gene TRBJ2-1; 7 bases line up with TRBD2. Germline-derived CDR1 and CDR2 are SGHNT and YENEEA. The CDR3 runs 12 residues. V was pared by 4 bases and J by 10 bases, with 4 bases of the junction left unmatched. The CDR3 region is CASSSIAGEQFF. CDR3 DNA sequence: TGTGCCAGCAGCTCCATAGCGGGCGAGCAGTTCTTC. The full variable domain, in which reference TRBV11-3 and TRBJ2-1 provide the parts outside the CDR3, is EAGVVQSPRYKIIEKKQPVAFWCNPISGHNTLYWYLQNLGQGPELLIRYENEEAVDDSQLPKDRFSAERLKGVDSTLKIQPAELGDSAVYLCASSSIAGEQFFGPGTRLTVL.

The rearrangement uses TRBV7-7 and TRBJ2-3; 9 bases are shared with TRBD2. The CDR3 has 16 amino acids. Germline CDR1 is SSHAT and CDR2 is FNYEAQ (reference sequence). V was pared by 5 bases and J by 6 bases, with 12 bases of the junction left unmatched. CDR3 region: CASSTSPGLALDTQYF. The CDR3 bases are TGTGCCAGCAGCACATCCCCGGGACTAGCATTGGATACGCAGTATTTT.

Here the CDR3 reads CASSRKTGTSGANVLTF. CDR3 nucleotide sequence: TGTGCCAGCAGTCGAAAGACAGGGACCTCTGGGGCCAACGTCCTGACTTTC. V is TRBV28 and J is TRBJ2-6; 7 nucleotides agree with TRBD1. This CDR3 has 17 residues. The ends lost 5 bases at V and 0 bases at J; junction bases unmatched: 7. CDR1 is MDHEN, CDR2 SYDVKM, per germline.

The chain links TRBV5-4 to TRBJ2-2, with 11 bases that match TRBD2. The CDR3 length is 17 residues. The germline V gene has CDR1 SGHNT and CDR2 YYREEE (reference sequence). With 3 bases clipped from V and 5 bases from J, the junction kept 9 bases outside the gene matches. The CDR3 here is CASSSNPPSGRTGELFF. The DNA for the CDR3 is TGTGCCAGCAGCTCAAACCCCCCTAGCGGGAGGACCGGGGAGCTGTTTTTT.

The chain is built from TRBV18 and TRBJ2-7; possible D gene TRBD2, 6 bases. CDR3 length: 17 amino acids. Germline V gene sequence: CDR1 KGHSH, CDR2 LQKENI. Trimming pared 0 bases from V and 5 bases from J, leaving 20 bases between. The CDR3 nucleotides are TGTGCCAGCTCACCACCTCTACTTCTTAAGGGGAGGAACGAGCAGTACTTC. This encodes CASSPPLLLKGRNEQYF.

The chain employs TRBV7-2 and TRBJ1-2; no definite D call. Germline-derived CDR1 and CDR2 are SGHTA and FQGNSA. CDR3 length: 15 residues. With 2 bases removed from V and 4 bases from J, the gap between germline ends came to 14 bases. The CDR3 DNA is TGTGCCAGCAGCTTATCGGTTACGGGGTTCTATGGCTACACCTTC. This translates into CASSLSVTGFYGYTF.

This clone appeared a single time. The chain combines TRBV15 with TRBJ1-5; D possibly corresponds to TRBD1 (6 bases). The CDR3 extends over 16 amino acids. Between the trimmed V and J ends, which lost 0 bases and 1 base, there was a span of 10 bases. Germline loops: CDR1 LNHNV, CDR2 YYDKDF (reference sequence). DNA for the CDR3: TGTGCCACCAGCAGAGAAAACAGGGCAAGCAATCAGCCCCAGCATTTT. This sequence encodes CATSRENRASNQPQHF. The complete variable domain, with remaining parts taken from reference TRBV15 and TRBJ1-5, reads DAMVIQNPRYQVTQFGKPVTLSCSQTLNHNVMYWYQQKSSQAPKLLFHYYDKDFNNEADTPDNFQSRRPNTSFCFLDIRSPGLGDTAMYLCATSRENRASNQPQHFGDGTRLSIL.

The V and J genes are TRBV29-1 and TRBJ1-1, with D perhaps TRBD1 (5 bases). Germline V CDR1 and CDR2: SQVTM, ANQGSEA. The CDR3 is made up of 12 amino acids. Trimming shortened V by 5 bases and J by 3 bases, and 10 bases separated the two germline ends. CDR3 region: CSVWGGDTEAFF. The CDR3 coding sequence is TGCAGCGTTTGGGGGGGGGACACTGAAGCTTTCTTT.